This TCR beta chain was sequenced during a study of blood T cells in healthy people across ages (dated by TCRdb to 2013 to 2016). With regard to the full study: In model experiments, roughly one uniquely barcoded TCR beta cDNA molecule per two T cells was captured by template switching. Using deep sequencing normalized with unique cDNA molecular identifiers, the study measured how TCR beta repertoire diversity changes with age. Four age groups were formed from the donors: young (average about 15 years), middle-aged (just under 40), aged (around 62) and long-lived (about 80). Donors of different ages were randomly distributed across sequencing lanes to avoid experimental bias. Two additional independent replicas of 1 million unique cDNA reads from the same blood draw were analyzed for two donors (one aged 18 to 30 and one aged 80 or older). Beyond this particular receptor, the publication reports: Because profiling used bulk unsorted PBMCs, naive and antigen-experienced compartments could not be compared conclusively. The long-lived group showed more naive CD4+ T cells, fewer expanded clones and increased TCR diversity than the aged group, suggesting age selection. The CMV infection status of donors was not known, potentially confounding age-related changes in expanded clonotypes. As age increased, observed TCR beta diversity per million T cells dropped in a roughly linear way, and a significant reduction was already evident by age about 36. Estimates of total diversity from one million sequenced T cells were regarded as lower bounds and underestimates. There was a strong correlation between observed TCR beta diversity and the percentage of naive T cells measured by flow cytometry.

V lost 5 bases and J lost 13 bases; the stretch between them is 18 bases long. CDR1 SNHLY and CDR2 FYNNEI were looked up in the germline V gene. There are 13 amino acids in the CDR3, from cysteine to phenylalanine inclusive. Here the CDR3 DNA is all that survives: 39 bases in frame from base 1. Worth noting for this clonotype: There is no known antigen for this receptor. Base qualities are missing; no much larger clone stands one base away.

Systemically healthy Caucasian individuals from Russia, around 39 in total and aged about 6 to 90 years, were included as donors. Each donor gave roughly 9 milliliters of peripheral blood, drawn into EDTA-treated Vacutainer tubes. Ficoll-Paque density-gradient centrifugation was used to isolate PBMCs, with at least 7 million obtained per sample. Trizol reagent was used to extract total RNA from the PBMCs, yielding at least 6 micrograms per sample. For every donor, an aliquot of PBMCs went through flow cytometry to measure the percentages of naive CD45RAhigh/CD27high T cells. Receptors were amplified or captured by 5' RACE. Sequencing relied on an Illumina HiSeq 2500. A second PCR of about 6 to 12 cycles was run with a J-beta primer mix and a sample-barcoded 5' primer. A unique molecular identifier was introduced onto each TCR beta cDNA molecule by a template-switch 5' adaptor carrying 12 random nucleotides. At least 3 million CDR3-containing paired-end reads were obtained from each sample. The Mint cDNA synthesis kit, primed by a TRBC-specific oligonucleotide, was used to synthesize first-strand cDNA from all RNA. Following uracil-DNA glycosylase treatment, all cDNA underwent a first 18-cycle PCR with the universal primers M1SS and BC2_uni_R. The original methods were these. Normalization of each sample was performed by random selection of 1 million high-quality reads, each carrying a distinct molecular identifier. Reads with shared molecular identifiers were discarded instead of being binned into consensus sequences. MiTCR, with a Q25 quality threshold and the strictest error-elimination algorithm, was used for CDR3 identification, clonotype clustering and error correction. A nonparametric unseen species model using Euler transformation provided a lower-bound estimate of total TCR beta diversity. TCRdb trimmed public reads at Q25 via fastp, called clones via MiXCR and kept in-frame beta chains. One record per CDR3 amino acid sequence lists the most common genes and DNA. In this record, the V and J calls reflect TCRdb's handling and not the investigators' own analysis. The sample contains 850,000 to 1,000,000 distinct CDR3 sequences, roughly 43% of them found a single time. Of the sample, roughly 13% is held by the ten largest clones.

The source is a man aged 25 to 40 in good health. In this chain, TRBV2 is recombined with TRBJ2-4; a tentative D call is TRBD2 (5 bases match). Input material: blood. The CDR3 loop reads CASSPRAVCEQYF. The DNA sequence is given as TGTGCCAGCAGTCCGCGGGCCGTCTGTGAGCAGTACTTC.